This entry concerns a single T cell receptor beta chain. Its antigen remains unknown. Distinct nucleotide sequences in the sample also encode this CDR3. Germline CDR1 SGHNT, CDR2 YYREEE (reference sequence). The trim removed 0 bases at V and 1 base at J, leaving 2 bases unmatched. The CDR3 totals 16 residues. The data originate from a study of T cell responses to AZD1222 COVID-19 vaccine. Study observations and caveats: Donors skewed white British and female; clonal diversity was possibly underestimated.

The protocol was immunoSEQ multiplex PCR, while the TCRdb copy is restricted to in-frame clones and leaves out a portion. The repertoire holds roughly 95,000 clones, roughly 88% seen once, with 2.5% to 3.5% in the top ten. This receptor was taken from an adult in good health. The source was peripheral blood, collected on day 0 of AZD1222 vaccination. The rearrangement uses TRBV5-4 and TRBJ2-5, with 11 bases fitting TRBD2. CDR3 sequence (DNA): TGTGCCAGCAGCTTGGGACTAGCGGGAAGCCAAGAGACCCAGTACTTC. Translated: CASSLGLAGSQETQYF. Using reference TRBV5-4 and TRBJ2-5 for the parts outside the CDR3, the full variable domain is ETGVTQSPTHLIKTRGQQVTLRCSSQSGHNTVSWYQQALGQGPQFIFQYYREEENGRGNFPPRFSGLQFPNYSSELNVNALELDDSALYLCASSLGLAGSQETQYFGPGTRLLVL.